Below are 30 T cell receptor beta chains sequenced from a single sample in a study of human T cells and chemical hapten exposure (dated by TCRdb to about 2021). The method was RACE. The sequencer listed for this sample is NextSeq 500. The public reads were reprocessed in TCRdb via fastp at Q25 and MiXCR, keeping in-frame beta chains. CDR3 protein duplicates are merged, each entry listing the most common genes and DNA. The sample includes about 180,000 distinct CDR3 sequences, with nearly 30% observed a single time. Approximately 3% of the sample goes to the ten largest clones. The meaning of the sample's time point label: pre-sensitization, week 0. The sample's treatment or condition label, in plain terms: therapeutic diphenylcyclopropenone sensitization with weekly scalp DPC. The source was whole blood, collected in connection with sensitization to the hapten diphenylcyclopropenone (DPC). The receptors stem from a woman aged 25 to 39 with alopecia areata. Some clones in this sample may be carry-over from other donors' samples.

CDR3 DNA sequence: TGTGCCAGCAGTGATTTAAGGGGAGAGACCCAGTACTTC. Encoded protein: CASSDLRGETQYF. The chain joins TRBV6-1 to TRBJ2-5, with TRBD1 as a possible D gene (5 bases). Germline CDR1 reads MNHNS; CDR2 reads SASEGT. This CDR3 comprises 13 residues. V was cut by 3 bases and J by 4 bases, with 9 bases left in between.

This clonotype was recorded at least ten times. The chain links TRBV4-3 to TRBJ1-1; 9 nucleotides align to TRBD1. Germline values: CDR1 LGHNA, CDR2 YSLEER. The CDR3 has 14 amino acids. V shed 1 base and J 7 bases; nucleotides not matched to a gene: 4. The CDR3 loop reads CASSQVQGAVEAFF. Here the CDR3 DNA reads TGCGCCAGCAGCCAAGTACAGGGGGCTGTTGAAGCTTTCTTT.

The chain is built from TRBV9 and TRBJ2-5, with 8 bases that match TRBD1. The ends lost 4 bases at V and 10 bases at J; junction bases unmatched: 15. Looked up from germline, CDR1 is SGDLS and CDR2 is YYNGEE. This CDR3 comprises 15 residues. Here the CDR3 DNA reads TGTGCCAGCAGCTCCGGACAGGGCTCACTAGTGGGCCAGTACTTC. Its translation: CASSSGQGSLVGQYF.

In its sample, this clonotype was seen a few times. This CDR3 reads CSALNRGVNEQFF. The CDR3 nucleotides read TGCAGCGCCCTGAATCGGGGAGTGAATGAGCAGTTCTTC. The rearrangement uses TRBV29-1 and TRBJ2-1, with D possibly matching TRBD2 (5 bases). This CDR3 has 13 residues. Trimming cost V 7 bases and J 7 bases, with 17 bases left between them. Germline V CDR1 and CDR2: SQVTM, ANQGSEA.

CDR3 amino acids: CASNEGRGYTF. CDR3 coding DNA: TGTGCCAGCAATGAGGGCCGGGGCTACACCTTC. The gene calls are TRBV2 and TRBJ1-2; D ambiguous. The V and J ends lost 7 bases and 8 bases respectively, with 11 bases between them. This CDR3 comprises 11 residues. The germline V gene has CDR1 SNHLY and CDR2 FYNNEI.

This chain links TRBV29-1 with TRBJ2-3; D remains ambiguous. Trimming removed 7 bases at V and 0 bases at J, with 8 bases between. CDR3 length equals 12 residues. Germline V gene sequence: CDR1 SQVTM, CDR2 ANQGSEA. CDR3 protein: CSAHDSTDTQYF. DNA for the CDR3: TGCAGCGCCCACGACAGCACAGATACGCAGTATTTT.

This chain's CDR3 is CASSSGGASVTEAFF. The DNA for the CDR3 is TGTGCCAGCAGCTCTGGAGGGGCATCAGTCACTGAAGCTTTCTTT. V gene TRBV7-2 combines with J gene TRBJ1-1, with D perhaps TRBD1 (5 bases). V lost 4 bases and J lost 4, with 16 bases in between. CDR1 SGHTA and CDR2 FQGNSA come from the germline V gene. The CDR3 is 15 residues long.

This clonotype was found a few times. This chain uses TRBV19 with TRBJ2-2; TRBD2 aligns across 8 bases. Germline CDR1 is LNHDA and CDR2 is SQIVND (reference sequence). The CDR3 extends over 14 amino acids. Trimming took 4 bases from V and 5 from J; bases not matched to a gene: 3. The CDR3 DNA sequence: TGTGCCAGTAGTAACGGGGGGGTTACCGGGGAGCTGTTTTTT. Its protein product is CASSNGGVTGELFF.

A few counts support this clonotype. V is TRBV12-3 or TRBV12-4 and J is TRBJ2-1; 8 bases map to TRBD2. CDR3 length equals 15 residues. V was clipped by 3 bases and J by 6 bases; unmatched bases: 7. The chain's CDR3 is CASSLASGWGNEQFF. The CDR3, as DNA: TGTGCCAGCAGTTTGGCTAGCGGGTGGGGCAATGAGCAGTTCTTC.

This clonotype showed up just a few times. The chain carries TRBV9 and TRBJ2-7; 11 bases match TRBD2. V trimming: 4 bases; J trimming: 1 base; junction bases outside the gene matches: 10. Per the germline V gene, CDR1 is SGDLS and CDR2 is YYNGEE. The CDR3 extends over 17 amino acids. The CDR3 here is CASSPKYGTSGSYEQYF. The CDR3 DNA follows: TGTGCCAGCAGCCCGAAGTACGGGACTAGCGGTTCCTACGAGCAGTACTTC.

This clonotype has just one count. This chain joins TRBV9 and TRBJ2-3; 12 positions agree with TRBD2. V lost 4 bases and J lost 4; bases outside the gene matches: 4. CDR3 length: 15 residues. Germline values: CDR1 SGDLS, CDR2 YYNGEE. The CDR3 bases are TGTGCCAGCAGCCCTCGGACTAGCGGGGCAGATACGCAGTATTTT. This codes for CASSPRTSGADTQYF.

This clonotype was detected only a few times. The J gene is TRBJ1-5, the V gene TRBV7-9; D call uncertain. Trimming shortened V by 3 bases and J by 1 base, and 4 bases separated the two germline ends. CDR1 and CDR2 (germline): SEHNR, FQNEAQ (reference sequence). The CDR3 is 13 residues long. Here the CDR3 DNA reads TGTGCCAGCAGCTTTACGAGCAATCAGCCCCAGCATTTT. This translates into CASSFTSNQPQHF.

The count of this clonotype is one. The V gene is TRBV5-1, the J gene TRBJ2-3; the match to TRBD2 covers 7 bases. Looked up from germline, CDR1 is SGHRS and CDR2 is YFSETQ. V lost 4 bases to trimming and J lost 6 bases; unmatched junction nucleotides: 11. This CDR3 region has 15 residues. The CDR3 here is CASSPGRPGGDTQYF. The CDR3 nucleotides read TGCGCCAGCAGCCCCGGGCGACCCGGGGGGGATACGCAGTATTTT.

This clonotype was observed many times. The J gene is TRBJ1-2, the V gene TRBV20-1; D is possibly TRBD1 (6 bases). The ends were cut back, 3 bases at V and 5 bases at J, with 16 bases in the middle. This CDR3 is 14 amino acids long. Looked up from germline, CDR1 is DFQATT and CDR2 is SNEGSKA (reference sequence). The CDR3 reads CSASPIGQNYGYTF. DNA of the CDR3: TGCAGTGCTAGCCCCATCGGACAGAATTATGGCTACACCTTC.

The rearrangement joins TRBV7-2 to TRBJ1-3; the D is unclear. CDR3 length: 14 residues. Trimming shortened V by 1 base and J by 2 bases, and 6 bases separated the two germline ends. Germline V CDR1 and CDR2: SGHTA, FQGNSA. The CDR3 coding sequence is TGTGCCAGCAGCTTAGTGGCGGCTGGAAACACCATATATTTT. Its translation is CASSLVAAGNTIYF.

Only a few counts were recorded for this clonotype. The V gene is TRBV6-2 or TRBV6-3, the J gene TRBJ2-3, with 9 bases that match TRBD1. The CDR3 spans 14 residues. Per the germline V gene, CDR1 is MNHEY and CDR2 is SVGEGT. Trimming cost V 6 bases and J 3 bases; bases outside gene matches: 4. For the CDR3, the DNA is TGTGCCAGCAGAACACAGGGGGCGACAGATACGCAGTATTTT. Protein sequence: CASRTQGATDTQYF.

This clonotype was seen a few times. The genes are TRBV9 and TRBJ2-1; no clear D gene. This CDR3 is built from 14 residues. With 4 bases removed from V and 0 bases from J, the gap between germline ends came to 8 bases. Germline loops: CDR1 SGDLS, CDR2 YYNGEE. In nucleotides, the CDR3 is TGTGCCAGCAGCCGGGTCCTCTCCTACAATGAGCAGTTCTTC. Its protein product is CASSRVLSYNEQFF.

This clonotype was picked up a small number of times. The chain has TRBV9 and TRBJ1-2; tentative D call: TRBD1 (5 bases). Trimming stripped 0 bases from V and 4 bases from J, with 10 bases between. The CDR3 extends over 14 amino acids. Germline CDR1 SGDLS, CDR2 YYNGEE. CDR3 residues: CASSVAAGGYGYTF. In DNA form, the CDR3 reads TGTGCCAGCAGCGTAGCGGCTGGGGGCTATGGCTACACCTTC. Full variable domain (remainder filled in from reference TRBV9 and TRBJ1-2): DSGVTQTPKHLITATGQRVTLRCSPRSGDLSVYWYQQSLDQGLQFLIQYYNGEERAKGNILERFSAQQFPDLHSELNLSSLELGDSALYFCASSVAAGGYGYTFGSGTRLTVV.

The rearrangement joins TRBV6-2 or TRBV6-3 to TRBJ1-1; 9 nucleotides agree with TRBD1. The germline V gene encodes CDR1 MNHEY and CDR2 SVGEGT. V trimming: 2 bases; J trimming: 6 bases; junction bases outside the gene matches: 4. There are 14 residues in the CDR3. The CDR3 here is CASSYAGTGPEAFF. The CDR3 DNA follows: TGTGCCAGCAGTTACGCCGGGACAGGGCCTGAAGCTTTCTTT.

This clonotype was seen only a few times. This sequence joins TRBV28 and TRBJ2-7; D remains ambiguous. Between the trimmed V and J ends, which lost 4 bases and 3 bases, there was a span of 7 bases. Looked up from germline, CDR1 is MDHEN and CDR2 is SYDVKM. There are 12 residues in the CDR3. For the CDR3, the DNA is TGTGCCAGCAGTTCTTCCGTCTACGAGCAGTACTTC. This encodes CASSSSVYEQYF.

This clonotype turned up a few times. Written as DNA, the CDR3 is TGTGCCAGCCGACACTCTACGACAGTCCAAGAGACCCAGTACTTC. As protein: CASRHSTTVQETQYF. The chain is built from TRBV10-3 and TRBJ2-5; D is perhaps TRBD1 (5 bases). The V gene's germline CDR1 is ENHRY and CDR2 SYGVKD. This CDR3 spans 15 amino acids. The V and J ends lost 10 bases and 1 base respectively, with 19 bases between them.

This clonotype was picked up a small number of times. J is TRBJ2-5 and V is TRBV28; 8 bases are a match to TRBD2. With V trimmed by 5 bases and J by 5 bases, 10 bases remained unmatched. Germline lookup yields CDR1 MDHEN and CDR2 SYDVKM. This CDR3 spans 15 amino acids. DNA of the CDR3: TGTGCCAGCAGTCTAAGCGGGAGCGACTTGGAGACCCAGTACTTC. This translates into CASSLSGSDLETQYF.

In its sample, this clonotype was seen a few times. At one boundary the junction diverges from the germline segment, which might be a read error. The chain recombines TRBV20-1 with TRBJ2-5; D remains unclear. Germline values: CDR1 DFQATT, CDR2 SNEGSKA (reference sequence). The CDR3 runs to 12 residues. CDR3 in amino acids: CSARDLGQAEVF. CDR3 sequence (DNA): TGCAGTGCTAGAGATTTGGGCCAGGCCGAAGTCTTC.

This clonotype was seen a single time. The CDR3 DNA reads TGTGCCAGCAGTCCTATCCGCTATGAAGGCTACACCTTC. It encodes CASSPIRYEGYTF. V usage is TRBV28 and J usage is TRBJ1-2; D remains ambiguous. The V gene's germline CDR1 is MDHEN and CDR2 SYDVKM. Trimming took off 5 bases at V and 8 bases at J, with 15 bases between the two ends. The CDR3 loop spans 13 amino acids.

This clonotype has only one observation. In DNA form, the CDR3 reads TGTGCCAGTCTACAGGCCCCGAAAGGTGTTAAGTTCTTC. It codes for CASLQAPKGVKFF. The chain is built from TRBV7-2 and TRBJ2-1, with D possibly TRBD1 on 5 matching bases. With 9 bases removed from V and 14 bases from J, the gap between germline ends came to 23 bases. Germline assignment: CDR1 SGHTA and CDR2 FQGNSA. The CDR3 loop spans 13 amino acids.

CDR3 DNA: TGCAGTGCTAGAGATATTAGGGGGGCGGACTCGGGGACCCAGTACTTC. This encodes CSARDIRGADSGTQYF. The chain combines TRBV20-1 with TRBJ2-5, with D possibly being TRBD1 or TRBD2 (6 bases each). V gave up 0 bases and J gave up 7 bases, with 21 bases separating them. In germline, CDR1 is DFQATT, CDR2 SNEGSKA (reference sequence). This CDR3 spans 16 amino acids.

With respect to this clonotype: One end of the junction is discordant with germline, which a read error may explain. J is TRBJ1-1 and V is TRBV20-1; TRBD1 matches 11 bases. The CDR3 has 16 amino acids. From germline, CDR1 is DFQATT and CDR2 SNEGSKA (reference sequence). Written as DNA, the CDR3 is TGCAGTGCCAGAGCCGGGACAGGGGGTTGGAACACTGAAGCTTTCTTT. Translation: CSARAGTGGWNTEAFF.

This sequence joins TRBV29-1 and TRBJ2-1; 11 nucleotides agree with TRBD2. V dropped 7 bases and J dropped 0; count of bases not matched to a gene: 5. This CDR3 has 15 residues. CDR1 SQVTM and CDR2 ANQGSEA come from the germline V gene. Here the CDR3 reads CSGGTSGSSYNEQFF. CDR3 in DNA: TGCAGCGGCGGGACTAGCGGAAGCTCCTACAATGAGCAGTTCTTC.

This clonotype occurred many times. The V gene is TRBV9, the J gene TRBJ1-4; tentative D call: TRBD1 (5 bases). Germline assignment: CDR1 SGDLS and CDR2 YYNGEE. The V and J ends lost 5 bases and 4 bases respectively, with 12 bases between them. This CDR3 contains 14 residues. DNA for the CDR3: TGTGCCAGCAGGGGGACCGGGTTTAATGAAAAACTGTTTTTT. Protein sequence: CASRGTGFNEKLFF. The full variable domain, its missing parts supplied by reference TRBV9 and TRBJ1-4, is DSGVTQTPKHLITATGQRVTLRCSPRSGDLSVYWYQQSLDQGLQFLIQYYNGEERAKGNILERFSAQQFPDLHSELNLSSLELGDSALYFCASRGTGFNEKLFFGSGTQLSVL.

This clonotype has a handful of counts. The rearrangement uses TRBV6-5 and TRBJ1-2; D unclear. This CDR3 is 13 amino acids long. Trimming pared 8 bases from V and 5 bases from J, leaving 15 bases between. The germline gives CDR1 MNHEY, CDR2 SVGAGI. The CDR3 DNA reads TGTGCCAGCCGAGAGGGTGTTGTATATGGCTACACCTTC. It is translated as CASREGVVYGYTF.